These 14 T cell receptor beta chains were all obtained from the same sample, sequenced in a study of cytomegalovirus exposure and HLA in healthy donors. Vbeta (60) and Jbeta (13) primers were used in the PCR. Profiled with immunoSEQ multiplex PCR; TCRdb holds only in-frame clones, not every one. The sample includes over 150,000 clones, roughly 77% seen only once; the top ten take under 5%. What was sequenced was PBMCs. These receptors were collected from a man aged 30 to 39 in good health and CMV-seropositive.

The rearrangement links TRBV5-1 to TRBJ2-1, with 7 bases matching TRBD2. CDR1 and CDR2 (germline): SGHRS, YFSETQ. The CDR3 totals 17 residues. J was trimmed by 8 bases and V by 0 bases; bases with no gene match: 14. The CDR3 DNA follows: TGCGCCAGCAGCTTGGTTCGGGCTGGGGGGAGGGGCGATGAGCAGTTCTTC. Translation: CASSLVRAGGRGDEQFF.

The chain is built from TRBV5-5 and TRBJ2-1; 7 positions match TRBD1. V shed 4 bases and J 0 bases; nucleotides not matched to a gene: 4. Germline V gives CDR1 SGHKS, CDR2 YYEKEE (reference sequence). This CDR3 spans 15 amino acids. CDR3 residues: CASSPGQDSYNEQFF. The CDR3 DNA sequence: TGTGCCAGCAGCCCTGGACAGGACTCCTACAATGAGCAGTTCTTC.

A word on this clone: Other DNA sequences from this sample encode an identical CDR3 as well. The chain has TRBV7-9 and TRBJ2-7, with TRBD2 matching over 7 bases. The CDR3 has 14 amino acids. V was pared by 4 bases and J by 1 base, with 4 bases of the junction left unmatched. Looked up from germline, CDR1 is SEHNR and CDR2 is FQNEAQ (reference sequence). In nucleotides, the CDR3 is TGTGCCAGCAGCTCGAGCGGGACTTCCTACGAGCAGTACTTC. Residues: CASSSSGTSYEQYF.

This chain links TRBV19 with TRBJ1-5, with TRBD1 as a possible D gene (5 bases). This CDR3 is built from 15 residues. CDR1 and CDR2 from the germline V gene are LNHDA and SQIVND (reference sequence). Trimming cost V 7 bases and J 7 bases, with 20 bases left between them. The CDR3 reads CASISSGAASQPQHF. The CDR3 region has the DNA TGTGCCAGTATATCGAGTGGGGCAGCCAGCCAGCCCCAGCATTTT.

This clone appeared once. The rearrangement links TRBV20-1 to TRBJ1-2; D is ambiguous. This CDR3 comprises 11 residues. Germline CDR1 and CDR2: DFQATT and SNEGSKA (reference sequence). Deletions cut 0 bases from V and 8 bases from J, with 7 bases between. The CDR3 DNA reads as TGCAGTGCTAGAGATAACGGGGGCTACACCTTC. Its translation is CSARDNGGYTF.

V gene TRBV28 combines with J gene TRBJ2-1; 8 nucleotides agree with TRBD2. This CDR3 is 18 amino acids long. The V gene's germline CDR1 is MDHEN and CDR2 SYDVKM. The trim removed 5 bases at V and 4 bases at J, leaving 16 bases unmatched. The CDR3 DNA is TGTGCCAGCAGTCCGGCCGGGGGGGGGAGCGGGCCTTACAATGAGCAGTTCTTC. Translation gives CASSPAGGGSGPYNEQFF. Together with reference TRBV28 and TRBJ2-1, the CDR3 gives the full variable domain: DVKVTQSSRYLVKRTGEKVFLECVQDMDHENMFWYRQDPGLGLRLIYFSYDVKMKEKGDIPEGYSVSREKKERFSLILESASTNQTSMYLCASSPAGGGSGPYNEQFFGPGTRLTVL.

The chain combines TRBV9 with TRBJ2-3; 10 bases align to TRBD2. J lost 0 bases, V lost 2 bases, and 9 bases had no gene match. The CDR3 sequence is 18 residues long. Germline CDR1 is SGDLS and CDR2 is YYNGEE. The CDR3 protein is CASSVGLAASLSTDTQYF. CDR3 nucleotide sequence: TGTGCCAGCAGCGTCGGACTAGCGGCCTCCCTTAGCACAGATACGCAGTATTTT.

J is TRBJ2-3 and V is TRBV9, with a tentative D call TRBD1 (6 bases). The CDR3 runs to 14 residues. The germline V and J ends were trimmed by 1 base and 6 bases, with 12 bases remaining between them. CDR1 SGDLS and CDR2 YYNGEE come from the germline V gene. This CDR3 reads CASSVRGSHDTQYF. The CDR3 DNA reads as TGTGCCAGCAGCGTAAGGGGGTCTCACGATACGCAGTATTTT.

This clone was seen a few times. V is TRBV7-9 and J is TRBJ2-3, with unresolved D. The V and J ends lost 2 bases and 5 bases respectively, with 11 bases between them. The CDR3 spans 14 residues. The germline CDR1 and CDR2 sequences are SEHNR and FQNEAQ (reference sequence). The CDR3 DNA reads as TGTGCCAGCAGCTTAATGGGTGAGGAAGATACGCAGTATTTT. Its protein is CASSLMGEEDTQYF.

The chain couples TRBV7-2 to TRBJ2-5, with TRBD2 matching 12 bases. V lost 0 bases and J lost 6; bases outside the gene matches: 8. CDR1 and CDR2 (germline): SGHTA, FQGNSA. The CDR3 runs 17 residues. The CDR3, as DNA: TGTGCCAGCAGCTTAGCGAAAGGCCTAGCGGGGGGGAAGACCCAGTACTTC. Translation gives CASSLAKGLAGGKTQYF.

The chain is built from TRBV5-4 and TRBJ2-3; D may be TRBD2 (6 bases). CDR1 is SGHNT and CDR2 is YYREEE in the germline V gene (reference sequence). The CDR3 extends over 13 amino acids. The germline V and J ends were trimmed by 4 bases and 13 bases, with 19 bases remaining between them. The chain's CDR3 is CASSPDKWRVEYF. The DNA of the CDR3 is TGTGCCAGCAGCCCCGACAAATGGAGGGTGGAGTATTTT. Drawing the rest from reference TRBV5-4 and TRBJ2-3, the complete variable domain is ETGVTQSPTHLIKTRGQQVTLRCSSQSGHNTVSWYQQALGQGPQFIFQYYREEENGRGNFPPRFSGLQFPNYSSELNVNALELDDSALYLCASSPDKWRVEYFGPGTRLTVL.

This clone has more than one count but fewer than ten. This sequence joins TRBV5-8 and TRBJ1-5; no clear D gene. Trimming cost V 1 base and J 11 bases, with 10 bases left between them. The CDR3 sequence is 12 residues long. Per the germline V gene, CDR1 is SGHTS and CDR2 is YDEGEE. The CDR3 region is CASSLPRSAQHF. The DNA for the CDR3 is TGTGCCAGCAGCTTGCCCCGTTCCGCCCAGCATTTT.

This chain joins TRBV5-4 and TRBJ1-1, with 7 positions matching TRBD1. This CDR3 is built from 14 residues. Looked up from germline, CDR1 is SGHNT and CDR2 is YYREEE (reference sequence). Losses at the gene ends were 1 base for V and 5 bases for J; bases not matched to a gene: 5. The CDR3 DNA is TGTGCCAGCAGCTTGTTACAGGGGAGGACTGAAGCTTTCTTT. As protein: CASSLLQGRTEAFF.

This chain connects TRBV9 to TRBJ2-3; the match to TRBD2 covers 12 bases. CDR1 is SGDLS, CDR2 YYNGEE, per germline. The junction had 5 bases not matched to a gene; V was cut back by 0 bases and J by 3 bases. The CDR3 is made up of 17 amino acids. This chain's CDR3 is CASSVGASGRGTDTQYF. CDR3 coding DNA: TGTGCCAGCAGCGTAGGGGCTAGCGGGAGGGGTACAGATACGCAGTATTTT.